One and the same sample provided the 6 T cell receptor beta chains below, sequenced in a study of T cell repertoires in cytomegalovirus infection. The antigens for these receptors are not known. TCRdb re-derived calls from the reads in MiXCR, one entry per CDR3 protein. The data show tens of thousands of distinct CDR3 sequences, approximately 46% seen once. The input for sequencing was CD8+ T cells from cultured PBMCs, taken from culture after CMV antigen stimulation. The receptors derive from a human donor in good health (CMV status not recorded). Some clones in this sample may be carry-over from other donors' samples.

The chain links TRBV7-6 to TRBJ2-7; D possibly matches TRBD1 or TRBD2 (7 bases each). CDR3 length: 17 residues. Germline V gene sequence: CDR1 SGHVS, CDR2 FNYEAQ. V was trimmed by 4 bases and J by 2 bases, leaving 21 bases between them. CDR3 coding DNA: TGTGCCAGCAGCTCCAGGGAGGGGCACAGGGGACCCTACGAGCAGTACTTC. Translation: CASSSREGHRGPYEQYF.

This clonotype was seen ten or more times. The CDR3 DNA follows: TGTGCCAGCAGGCCCCTGGCCGTCCGGAGGGTGACTGAAGCTTTCTTT. It codes for CASRPLAVRRVTEAFF. This chain joins TRBV7-6 and TRBJ1-1; D not resolved. Trimming stripped 6 bases from V and 5 bases from J, with 22 bases between. CDR1 is SGHVS and CDR2 is FNYEAQ in the germline V gene. CDR3 size: 16 residues. The full variable domain, in which reference TRBV7-6 and TRBJ1-1 provide the parts outside the CDR3, is GAGVSQSPRYKVTKRGQDVALRCDPISGHVSLYWYRQALGQGPEFLTYFNYEAQQDKSGLPNDRFSAERPEGSISTLTIQRTEQRDSAMYRCASRPLAVRRVTEAFFGQGTRLTVV.

V is TRBV24-1 and J is TRBJ2-7; D could derive from TRBD1 or TRBD2 (5 bases each). This CDR3 is 15 amino acids long. Trimming left V 9 bases short and J 1 base short, with 18 bases between. Per germline, CDR1 KGHDR and CDR2 SFDVKD. The chain's CDR3 is CATPGGGRISYEQYF. The CDR3, as DNA: TGTGCCACCCCGGGTGGGGGAAGGATTTCCTACGAGCAGTACTTC.

This clonotype has more than one count but fewer than ten. The rearrangement joins TRBV7-9 to TRBJ1-5; 8 bases fit TRBD1. The CDR3 is 17 amino acids. CDR1 is SEHNR, CDR2 FQNEAQ, per germline (reference sequence). J gave up 4 bases and V 3 bases, and 11 bases lay outside the gene matches. The CDR3 reads CASSFGGTGVGNQPQHF. The CDR3 DNA follows: TGTGCCAGCAGCTTCGGGGGGACAGGCGTTGGAAATCAGCCCCAGCATTTT. Drawing the rest from reference TRBV7-9 and TRBJ1-5, the complete variable domain is DTGVSQNPRHKITKRGQNVTFRCDPISEHNRLYWYRQTLGQGPEFLTYFQNEAQLEKSRLLSDRFSAERPKGSFSTLEIQRTEQGDSAMYLCASSFGGTGVGNQPQHFGDGTRLSIL.

The genes are TRBV29-1 and TRBJ2-1, with 11 nucleotides matching TRBD1. V lost 7 bases to trimming and J lost 7 bases; unmatched junction nucleotides: 6. Germline loops: CDR1 SQVTM, CDR2 ANQGSEA. The CDR3 is made up of 13 amino acids. CDR3: CSAGDRGANEQFF. In nucleotides, the CDR3 is TGCAGCGCTGGGGACAGGGGGGCGAATGAGCAGTTCTTC.

The genes are TRBV7-8 and TRBJ2-5, with 7 bases fitting TRBD2. The V and J ends lost 5 bases and 5 bases, in that order; junction bases with no gene match: 17. The CDR3 is 17 residues long. CDR1 is SGHVS, CDR2 FQNEAQ, per germline. The CDR3 here is CASSLDGGGLQEETQYF. The CDR3, as DNA: TGTGCCAGCAGCCTAGATGGCGGGGGACTCCAAGAGGAGACCCAGTACTTC.